This T cell receptor beta chain was captured by sequencing in a study of T-cell reconstitution after alpha-beta-depleted transplantation in children. Per the germline V gene, CDR1 is LGHNA and CDR2 is YSLEER. The CDR3 is 15 amino acids. V was clipped by 0 bases and J by 1 base, with 9 bases between them. This clonotype was found a few times. Unique molecular identifiers were used to barcode this TCRbeta library. TCRdb used MiXCR to reprocess the PCR reads, holding one entry per CDR3 protein. The table records about 480,000 distinct CDR3 sequences, about an eighth of them present only once. The sequence was collected from a human donor who donated a stem cell graft to a child with combined immunodeficiency. This specimen was PBMCs from the stem cell graft donor, taken from the stem cell graft. The chain carries TRBV4-3 and TRBJ1-1; D call uncertain. CDR3 loop: CASSQDLAGNTEAFF. The CDR3 DNA reads TGCGCCAGCAGCCAAGATCTGGCGGGGAACACTGAAGCTTTCTTT.